The 6 T cell receptor beta chains below come from one sample, sequenced in a study of cytomegalovirus exposure and HLA in healthy donors (dated by TCRdb to the late 2010s). Library preparation was by the immunoSEQ multiplex PCR assay. For the multiplex PCR, a mixture combining 60 forward primers for TCR Vbeta segments and 13 reverse primers for TCR Jbeta segments was used. The clones in this table, taken by TCRdb from immuneACCESS, are in-frame only. Not every clone is retained; where verified, under half of the shortfall comes from an unresolved V gene, and the cause of the rest is unknown. The sample data list hundreds of thousands of clones, and 60% to 80% of these were observed just once. Less than 4.5% of the sample is held by the ten biggest clonotypes. Sequencing was done on a sample of PBMCs. These receptors came from a male donor in good health and CMV-seronegative.

The rearrangement joins TRBV10-2 to TRBJ2-2, with 14 bases aligning to TRBD2. The CDR3 is made up of 16 amino acids. The J segment lost 4 bases and the V segment lost 7 bases, leaving 5 bases of the junction unmatched. CDR1 is WSHSY, CDR2 SAAADI, per germline. CDR3 DNA sequence: TGCGCCAGCACCCGACTAGCGGGAGGGTTCACCGGGGAGCTGTTTTTT. Protein: CASTRLAGGFTGELFF.

This clone has only a few counts. The genes are TRBV6-5 and TRBJ1-2; 9 nucleotides line up with TRBD1. The CDR3 is 15 amino acids. V was pared by 6 bases and J by 1 base, with 6 bases of the junction left unmatched. Germline lookup yields CDR1 MNHEY and CDR2 SVGAGI. This chain's CDR3 is CASSSTGGINYGYTF. For the CDR3, the DNA is TGTGCCAGCAGCTCTACAGGGGGCATTAACTATGGCTACACCTTC.

The gene calls are TRBV28 and TRBJ2-2, with D possibly being TRBD2 (6 bases). Looked up from germline, CDR1 is MDHEN and CDR2 is SYDVKM. The V end was cut by 3 bases, the J end by 1 base, with 15 bases between. This CDR3 region has 17 residues. The CDR3 loop is CASSLTLDSGNTGELFF. The DNA for the CDR3 is TGTGCCAGCAGTTTGACCCTGGATAGCGGGAACACCGGGGAGCTGTTTTTT.

This sequence joins TRBV21-1 and TRBJ2-7; the table names TRBD2, a call not compared with the DNA. TRBV21-1 is labeled a pseudogene. The CDR3 length is 17 residues. The CDR3 region has the DNA TGTGCCAGCAGCAAAGTTGGGACTAGCGGGAGGGCCCACGAGCAGTACTTC. Its translation: CASSKVGTSGRAHEQYF.

The table lists this clone with a count of one. The chain carries TRBV6-6 and TRBJ2-1; 8 nucleotides match TRBD2. V was clipped by 7 bases and J by 0 bases; unmatched bases: 8. Germline CDR1 is MNHNY and CDR2 is SVGAGI (reference sequence). There are 16 residues in the CDR3. The CDR3 DNA reads TGTGCCAGCACCCGAGCGGGGGCTAGCTCCTACAATGAGCAGTTCTTC. Translated: CASTRAGASSYNEQFF.

V gene TRBV29-1 combines with J gene TRBJ1-4; TRBD1 agrees at 8 bases. The CDR3 is 12 amino acids. Germline CDR1 SQVTM, CDR2 ANQGSEA. The ends lost 8 bases at V and 5 bases at J; junction bases unmatched: 4. The CDR3 loop is CSSDRGNEKLFF. The CDR3 region has the DNA TGCAGCTCTGACAGGGGCAATGAAAAACTGTTTTTT.